The present entry profiles one T cell receptor beta chain with its context. The CDR3 runs to 15 residues. The V gene's germline CDR1 is SGHTA and CDR2 FQGNSA. Trimming took 2 bases from V and 5 from J, leaving 14 bases between them. Data came from immunoSEQ multiplex PCR; TCRdb stores just in-frame clones and leaves some out. The sample yields about 210,000 clones, approximately 78% seen once. The entry originates in a study of blood T cell repertoires in COVID-19. Across the study: The samples span acute and convalescent COVID-19 from the United States, Italy and Spain.

This rearrangement joins TRBV7-2 to TRBJ2-3, with D perhaps TRBD2 (6 bases). Material for sequencing was peripheral blood. The receptor was isolated from a woman in her forties with acute or convalescent COVID-19. Here the CDR3 DNA reads TGTGCCAGCAGCTTACAAGGGCGGGATCGAGATACGCAGTATTTT. Translation: CASSLQGRDRDTQYF. The full variable domain, its missing parts supplied by reference TRBV7-2 and TRBJ2-3, is GAGVSQSPSNKVTEKGKDVELRCDPISGHTALYWYRQSLGQGLEFLIYFQGNSAPDKSGLPSDRFSAERTGGSVSTLTIQRTQQEDSAVYLCASSLQGRDRDTQYFGPGTRLTVL.